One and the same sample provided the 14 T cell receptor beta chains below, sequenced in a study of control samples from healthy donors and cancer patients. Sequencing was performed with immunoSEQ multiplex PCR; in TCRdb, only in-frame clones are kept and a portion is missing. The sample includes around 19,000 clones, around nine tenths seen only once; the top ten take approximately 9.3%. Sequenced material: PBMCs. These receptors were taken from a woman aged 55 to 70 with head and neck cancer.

Here the CDR3 DNA reads TGTGCCAGTAGTAGGTGGACTGAAGCTTTCTTT. It specifies CASSRWTEAFF. V gene TRBV19 combines with J gene TRBJ1-1; unclear D gene. This CDR3 is 11 amino acids long. Germline V gives CDR1 LNHDA, CDR2 SQIVND (reference sequence). V lost 4 bases, J lost 5 bases, and 5 bases lay in between.

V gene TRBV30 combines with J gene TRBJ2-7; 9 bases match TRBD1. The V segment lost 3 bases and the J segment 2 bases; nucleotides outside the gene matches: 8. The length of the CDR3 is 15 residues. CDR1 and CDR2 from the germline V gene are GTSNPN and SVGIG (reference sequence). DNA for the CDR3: TGTGCCTGGAGCTCCTGGGACAGGGCCGCCTACGAGCAGTACTTC. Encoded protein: CAWSSWDRAAYEQYF.

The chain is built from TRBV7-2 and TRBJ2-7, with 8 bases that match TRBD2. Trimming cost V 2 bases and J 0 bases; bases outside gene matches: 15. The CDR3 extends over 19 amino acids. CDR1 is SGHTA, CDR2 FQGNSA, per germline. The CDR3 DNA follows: TGTGCCAGCAGCTTACATTGGGGACTAGGGCTTATGAGCTCCTACGAGCAGTACTTC. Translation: CASSLHWGLGLMSSYEQYF.

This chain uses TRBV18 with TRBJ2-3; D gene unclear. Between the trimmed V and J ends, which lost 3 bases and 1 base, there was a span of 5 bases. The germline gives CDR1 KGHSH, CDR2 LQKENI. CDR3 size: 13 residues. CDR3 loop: CASSPIGTDTQYF. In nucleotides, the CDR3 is TGTGCCAGCTCACCCATTGGCACAGATACGCAGTATTTT.

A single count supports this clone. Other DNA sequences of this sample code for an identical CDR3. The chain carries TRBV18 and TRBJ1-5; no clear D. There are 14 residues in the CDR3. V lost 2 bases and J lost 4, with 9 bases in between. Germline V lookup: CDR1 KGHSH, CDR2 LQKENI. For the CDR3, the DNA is TGTGCCAGCTCACCAAGCGCCTCGAATCAGCCCCAGCATTTT. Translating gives CASSPSASNQPQHF.

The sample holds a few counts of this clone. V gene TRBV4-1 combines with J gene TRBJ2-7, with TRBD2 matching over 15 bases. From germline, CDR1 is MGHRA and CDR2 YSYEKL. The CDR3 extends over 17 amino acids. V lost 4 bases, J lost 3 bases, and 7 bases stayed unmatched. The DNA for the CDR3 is TGCGCCAGCAGCCCATCCGGGACTAGCGGGAGGTTCTACGAGCAGTACTTC. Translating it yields CASSPSGTSGRFYEQYF.

DNA for the CDR3: TGTGCCACCCTAACAGGGGCCGCCTCGTCCTACGAGCAGTACTTC. It is translated as CATLTGAASSYEQYF. The rearrangement joins TRBV2 to TRBJ2-7; 7 nucleotides line up with TRBD1. In germline, CDR1 is SNHLY, CDR2 FYNNEI. The trim removed 10 bases at V and 1 base at J, leaving 13 bases unmatched. This CDR3 has 15 residues.

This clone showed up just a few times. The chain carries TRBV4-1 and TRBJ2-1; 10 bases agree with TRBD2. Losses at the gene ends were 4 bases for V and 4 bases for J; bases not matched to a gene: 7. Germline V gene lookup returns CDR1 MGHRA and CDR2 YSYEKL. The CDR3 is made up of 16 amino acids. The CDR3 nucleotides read TGCGCCAGCAGCCGGCATTCTAGCGGGGGTTACAATGAGCAGTTCTTC. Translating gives CASSRHSSGGYNEQFF.

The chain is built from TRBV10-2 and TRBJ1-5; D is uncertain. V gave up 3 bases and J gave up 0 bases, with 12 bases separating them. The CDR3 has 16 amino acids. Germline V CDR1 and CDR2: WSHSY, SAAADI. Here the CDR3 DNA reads TGCGCCAGCAGTGAATCAAGGCAGAATAGCAATCAGCCCCAGCATTTT. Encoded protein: CASSESRQNSNQPQHF.

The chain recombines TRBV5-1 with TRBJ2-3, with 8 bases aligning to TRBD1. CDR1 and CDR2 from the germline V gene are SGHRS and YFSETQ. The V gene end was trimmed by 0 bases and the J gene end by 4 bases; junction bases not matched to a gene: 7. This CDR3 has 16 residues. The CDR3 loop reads CASSLALAGGSDTQYF. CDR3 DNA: TGCGCCAGCAGCTTGGCCTTGGCAGGGGGCTCAGATACGCAGTATTTT.

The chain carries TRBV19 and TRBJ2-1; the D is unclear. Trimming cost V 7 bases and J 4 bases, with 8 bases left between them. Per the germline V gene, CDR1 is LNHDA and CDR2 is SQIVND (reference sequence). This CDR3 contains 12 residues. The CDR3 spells CASTGSYNEQFF. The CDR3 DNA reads TGTGCCAGTACTGGCAGTTACAATGAGCAGTTCTTC. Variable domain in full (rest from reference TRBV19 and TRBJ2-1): DGGITQSPKYLFRKEGQNVTLSCEQNLNHDAMYWYRQDPGQGLRLIYYSQIVNDFQKGDIAEGYSVSREKKESFPLTVTSAQKNPTAFYLCASTGSYNEQFFGPGTRLTVL.

The CDR3 coding sequence is TGTGCCAGCTCACAGGACGGAATCTACAATGAGCAGTTCTTC. The encoded protein is CASSQDGIYNEQFF. The chain recombines TRBV18 with TRBJ2-1; D unresolved. The germline V and J ends were trimmed by 4 bases and 3 bases, with 10 bases remaining between them. CDR3 length equals 14 residues. Germline CDR1 is KGHSH and CDR2 is LQKENI.

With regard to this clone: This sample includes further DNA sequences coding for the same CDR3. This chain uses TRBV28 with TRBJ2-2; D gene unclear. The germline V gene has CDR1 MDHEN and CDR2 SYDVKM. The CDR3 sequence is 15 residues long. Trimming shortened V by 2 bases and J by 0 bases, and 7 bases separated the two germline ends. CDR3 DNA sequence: TGTGCCAGCAGTTTAAGTGGAGCGAACACCGGGGAGCTGTTTTTT. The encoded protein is CASSLSGANTGELFF.

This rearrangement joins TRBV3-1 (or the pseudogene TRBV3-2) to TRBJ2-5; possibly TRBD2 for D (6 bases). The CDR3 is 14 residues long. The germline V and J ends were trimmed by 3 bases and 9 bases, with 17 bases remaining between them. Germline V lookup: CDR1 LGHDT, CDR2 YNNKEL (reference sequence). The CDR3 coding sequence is TGTGCCAGCAGCCATTGGACACTGGGGGAGGCCCAGTACTTC. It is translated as CASSHWTLGEAQYF.